This T cell receptor beta chain was captured by sequencing in a study of blood T cell repertoires in COVID-19. Per the authors' pipeline: Reference gene primers were amplified, and this amplification served to estimate nucleated cell counts. Method: immunoSEQ multiplex PCR; TCRdb's copy keeps in-frame clones and lacks some. V, J and clone size are taken as reported in that table, and D and trimming were inferred from the DNA itself. In the table there are 130,000 to 150,000 clones, roughly 87% of which are singletons. The length of the CDR3 is 15 residues. CDR1 is SGHKS and CDR2 is YYEKEE in the germline V gene (reference sequence). V shed 6 bases and J 7 bases; nucleotides not matched to a gene: 15.

This TCR came from a woman aged 50 to 60 with acute or convalescent COVID-19. The chain links TRBV5-5 to TRBJ1-2; 7 nucleotides agree with TRBD1. Sequencing used peripheral blood. In DNA, the CDR3 is TGTGCCAGCATCCCCATAGACAGGGCAATAAGTGGCTACACCTTC. It codes for CASIPIDRAISGYTF.